These T cell receptor beta chains were read from a single sample in a study of T cells in tumors and immune-related adverse events. Sequenced by immunoSEQ multiplex PCR; TCRdb stores in-frame clones only, minus some. The sample gives 4,500 or so clones, approximately 82% of which show up once; about a fifth is in the top ten. Sequencing used skin tissue, obtained from a patient treated with anti-PD-1 therapy. The receptors here all came from a female donor with metastatic renal cell carcinoma. CDR3s include the opening cysteine and the closing phenylalanine or tryptophan. A D gene is named only where the DNA matches it firmly. Only some rows state a clone size, as once, few, many or a class for expanded clones.

TRBV7-2	TRBJ2-7	.	TRBD1	TGTGCCAGCAGTTTGGACAGGGGGCAATACGAGCAGTACTTC	CASSLDRGQYEQYF
TRBV6-6	TRBJ1-2	.	.	TGTGCCAGCAGTTTAAATTTCTATGGCTACATCTTC	CASSLNFYGYIF
TRBV11-3	TRBJ2-3	.	.	TGTGCCAGCAGCGGATATAACACAGATACGCAGTATTTT	CASSGYNTDTQYF
TRBV27	TRBJ2-7	.	.	TGTGCCAGCAGCCAGGGCGGTTCCTACGAGCAGTACTTC	CASSQGGSYEQYF
TRBV5-1	TRBJ2-7	.	TRBD2	TGCGCCAGCAGCAGGACTAGCGGCTCCTACGAGCAGTACTTC	CASSRTSGSYEQYF
TRBV4-1	TRBJ2-1	few	TRBD1	TGCGCCAGCAGCCACAGGGGCCCGGGACAGAGATACAATGAGCAGTTCTTC	CASSHRGPGQRYNEQFF
TRBV28	TRBJ2-4	.	TRBD2	TGTGCCAGCAGTTTAACGGGGGGAGGCAAAAACATTCAGTACTTC	CASSLTGGGKNIQYF
TRBV5-1	TRBJ2-2	.	TRBD2	TGCGCCAGCAGCTTGGCCGGGACTAGCGGGGGAACCGGGGAGCTGTTTTTT	CASSLAGTSGGTGELFF
TRBV12-5	TRBJ1-4	.	TRBD1	TGTGCTAGTGCCCCCGACAGGGTTGAAAAACTGTTTTTT	CASAPDRVEKLFF
TRBV2	TRBJ1-1	.	TRBD1	TGTGCCAGGCGGATACAGGGGGCGAACACTGAAGCTTTCTTT	CARRIQGANTEAFF
TRBV28	TRBJ1-2	.	.	TGTGCCAGCAGTTCCGTTGGGGTGTATGGCTACACCTTC	CASSSVGVYGYTF
TRBV13	TRBJ1-4	.	.	TGTGCCAGCAGCTTAAGGCAGATGCTTAATGAAAAACTGTTTTTT	CASSLRQMLNEKLFF
TRBV4-3	TRBJ2-5	.	TRBD1	TGCGCCAGCAGCCAAGCTGTGACAGGGGGAGAGACCCAGTACTTC	CASSQAVTGGETQYF
TRBV23-1	TRBJ2-3	.	TRBD2	TGCGCCAGCAGCTACGGACTAGATGATCGCCCAGATACGCAGTATTTT	CASSYGLDDRPDTQYF
TRBV19	TRBJ2-7	.	TRBD2	TGTGCCAGTAGGGGGAGGGGTGCCCACGAGCAGTACTTC	CASRGRGAHEQYF
TRBV10-3	TRBJ1-2	.	.	TGTGCCATCAGTGAGTCCCCCGGGGGCCGGGCGGGCAGGAACTATGGCTACACCTTC	CAISESPGGRAGRNYGYTF
TRBV7-9	TRBJ2-1	.	.	TGTGCCAGCAGCTTCGTCGAGCAGTTCTTC	CASSFVEQFF